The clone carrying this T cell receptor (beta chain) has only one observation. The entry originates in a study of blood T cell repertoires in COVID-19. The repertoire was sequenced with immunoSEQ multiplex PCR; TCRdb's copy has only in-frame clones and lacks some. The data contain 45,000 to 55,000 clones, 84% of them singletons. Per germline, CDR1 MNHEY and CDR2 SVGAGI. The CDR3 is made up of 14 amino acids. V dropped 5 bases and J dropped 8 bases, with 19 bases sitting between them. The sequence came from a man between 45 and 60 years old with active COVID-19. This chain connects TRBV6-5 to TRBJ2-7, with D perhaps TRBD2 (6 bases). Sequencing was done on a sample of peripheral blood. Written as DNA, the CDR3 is TGTGCCAGCAGTAGCTCGAGGAGGGAAAATAAGCAGTACTTC. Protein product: CASSSSRRENKQYF.